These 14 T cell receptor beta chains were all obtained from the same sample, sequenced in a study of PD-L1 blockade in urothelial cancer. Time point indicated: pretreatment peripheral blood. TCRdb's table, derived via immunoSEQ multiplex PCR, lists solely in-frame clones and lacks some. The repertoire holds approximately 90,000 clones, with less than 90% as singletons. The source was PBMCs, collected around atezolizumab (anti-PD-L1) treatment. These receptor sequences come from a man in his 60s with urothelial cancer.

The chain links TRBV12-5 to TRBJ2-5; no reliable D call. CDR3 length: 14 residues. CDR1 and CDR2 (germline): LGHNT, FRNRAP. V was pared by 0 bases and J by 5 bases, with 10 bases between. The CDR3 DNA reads TGTGCTAGTGGTTTGGTACCCGGTCCGGAGACCCAGTACTTC. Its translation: CASGLVPGPETQYF.

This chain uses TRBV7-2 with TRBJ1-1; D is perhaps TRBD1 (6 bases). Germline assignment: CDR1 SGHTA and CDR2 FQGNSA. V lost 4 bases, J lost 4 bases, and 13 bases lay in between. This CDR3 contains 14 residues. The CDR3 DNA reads TGTGCCAGCAGCTACGACAGGCCGGTCACTGAAGCTTTCTTT. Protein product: CASSYDRPVTEAFF.

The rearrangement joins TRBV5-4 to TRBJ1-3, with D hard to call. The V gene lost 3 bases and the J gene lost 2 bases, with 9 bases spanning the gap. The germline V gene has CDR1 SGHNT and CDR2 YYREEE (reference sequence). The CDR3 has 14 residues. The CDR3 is CASSSRGTGNTIYF. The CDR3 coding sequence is TGTGCCAGCAGCTCGCGAGGGACTGGAAACACCATATATTTT.

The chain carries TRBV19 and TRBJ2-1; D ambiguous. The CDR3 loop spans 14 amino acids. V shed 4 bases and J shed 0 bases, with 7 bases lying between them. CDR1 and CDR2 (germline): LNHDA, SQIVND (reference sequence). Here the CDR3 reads CASSRKSSYNEQFF. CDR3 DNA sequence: TGTGCCAGTAGTAGAAAGAGCTCCTACAATGAGCAGTTCTTC.

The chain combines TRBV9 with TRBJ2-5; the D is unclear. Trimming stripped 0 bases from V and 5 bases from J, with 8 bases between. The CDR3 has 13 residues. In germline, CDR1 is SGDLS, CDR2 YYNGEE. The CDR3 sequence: CASSVEPEETQYF. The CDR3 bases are TGTGCCAGCAGCGTAGAGCCCGAGGAGACCCAGTACTTC.

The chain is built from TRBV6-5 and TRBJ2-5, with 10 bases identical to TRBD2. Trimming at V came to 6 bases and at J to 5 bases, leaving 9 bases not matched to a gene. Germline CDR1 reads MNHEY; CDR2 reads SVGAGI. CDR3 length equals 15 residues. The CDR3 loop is CASSRPLAGVETQYF. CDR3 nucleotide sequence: TGTGCCAGCAGCCGGCCGCTAGCGGGAGTTGAGACCCAGTACTTC.

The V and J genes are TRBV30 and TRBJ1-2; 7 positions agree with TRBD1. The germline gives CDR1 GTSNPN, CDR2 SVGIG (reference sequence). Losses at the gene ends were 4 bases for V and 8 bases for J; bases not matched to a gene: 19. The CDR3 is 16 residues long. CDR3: CAWTPNGGTGVRGYTF. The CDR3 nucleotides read TGTGCCTGGACCCCCAATGGAGGAACAGGGGTACGAGGCTACACCTTC. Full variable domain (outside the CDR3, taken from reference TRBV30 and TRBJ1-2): SQTIHQWPATLVQPVGSPLSLECTVEGTSNPNLYWYRQAAGRGLQLLFYSVGIGQISSEVPQNLSASRPQDRQFILSSKKLLLSDSGFYLCAWTPNGGTGVRGYTFGSGTRLTVV.

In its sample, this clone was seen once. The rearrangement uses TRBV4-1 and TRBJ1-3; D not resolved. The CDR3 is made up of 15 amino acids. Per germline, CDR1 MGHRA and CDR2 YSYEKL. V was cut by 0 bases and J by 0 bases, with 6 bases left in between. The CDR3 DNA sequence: TGCGCCAGCAGCCAAGACCACAGCTCTGGAAACACCATATATTTT. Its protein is CASSQDHSSGNTIYF.

This CDR3 reads CASSPGISTDTQYF. The CDR3 region has the DNA TGTGCCAGCAGCCCAGGCATTAGCACAGATACGCAGTATTTT. The V and J genes are TRBV7-2 and TRBJ2-3; D uncertain. The CDR3 loop spans 14 amino acids. V was cut by 5 bases and J by 0 bases, with 9 bases left in between. CDR1 is SGHTA, CDR2 FQGNSA, per germline.

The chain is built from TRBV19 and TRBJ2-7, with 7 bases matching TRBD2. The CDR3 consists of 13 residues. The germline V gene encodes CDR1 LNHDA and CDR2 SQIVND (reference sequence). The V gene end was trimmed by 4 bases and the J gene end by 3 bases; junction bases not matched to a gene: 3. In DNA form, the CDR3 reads TGTGCCAGTAGTACAACGGGAGGCTACGAGCAGTACTTC. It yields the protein CASSTTGGYEQYF. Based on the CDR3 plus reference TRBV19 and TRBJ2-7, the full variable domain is DGGITQSPKYLFRKEGQNVTLSCEQNLNHDAMYWYRQDPGQGLRLIYYSQIVNDFQKGDIAEGYSVSREKKESFPLTVTSAQKNPTAFYLCASSTTGGYEQYFGPGTRLTVT.

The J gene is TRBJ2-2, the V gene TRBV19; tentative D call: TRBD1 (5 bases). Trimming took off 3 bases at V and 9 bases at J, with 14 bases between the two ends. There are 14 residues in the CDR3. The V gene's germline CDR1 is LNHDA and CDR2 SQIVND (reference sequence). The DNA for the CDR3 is TGTGCCAGTAGTATTAGAGGACAAAAGAGGGAGCTGTTTTTT. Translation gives CASSIRGQKRELFF.

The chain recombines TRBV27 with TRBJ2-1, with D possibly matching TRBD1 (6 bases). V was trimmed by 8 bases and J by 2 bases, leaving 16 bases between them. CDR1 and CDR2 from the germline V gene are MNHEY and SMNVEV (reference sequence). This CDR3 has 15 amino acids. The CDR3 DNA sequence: TGTGCCAGCCATGGCAATCAGGGGACCTACAATGAGCAGTTCTTC. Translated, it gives CASHGNQGTYNEQFF.

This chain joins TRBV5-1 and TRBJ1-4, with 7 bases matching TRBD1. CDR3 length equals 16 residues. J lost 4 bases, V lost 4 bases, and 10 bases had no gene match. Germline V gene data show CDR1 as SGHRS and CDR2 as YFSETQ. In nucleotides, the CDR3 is TGCGCCAGCAGCCTGACCCCGGGACAGCTTAATGAAAAACTGTTTTTT. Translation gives CASSLTPGQLNEKLFF.

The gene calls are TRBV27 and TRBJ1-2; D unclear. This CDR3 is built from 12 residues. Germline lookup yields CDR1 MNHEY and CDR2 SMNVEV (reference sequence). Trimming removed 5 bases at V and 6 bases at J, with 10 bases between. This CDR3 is CASSLDGDGYTF. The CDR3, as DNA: TGTGCCAGCAGTCTCGACGGAGATGGCTACACCTTC.